This T cell receptor beta chain comes out of a study of T cell responses to AZD1222 COVID-19 vaccine (dated by TCRdb to the early 2020s). Background for the entire study: TCR sequencing was performed for some 250 trial participants, of whom 200 to 210 were given two doses of AZD1222 and about 25 were given two doses of MenACWY control vaccine. Enrollment into the trials was organized by age into subgroups of 18-55, 56-69 and 70-plus years, and those subgroups contained roughly 160, 29 and 62 TCR-sequenced participants, respectively.

Regarding this clone: It has no known antigen specificity. No quality values exist for individual bases; no much larger clone is one base distant.

The CDR3 regions of human TCRbeta chains were analyzed by immunosequencing. Concerning the study's data processing: TCRs in the repertoires were compared against a reference library of SARS-CoV-2-specific TCRs that had been generated with the MIRA antigen-specificity platform. Breadth was defined as the fraction of unique TCRs that were SARS-CoV-2-associated. Depth was defined as the fraction of total T cells that were SARS-CoV-2-associated. Using the MIRA data, each spike-specific TCR was mapped to the spike region that the TCR reacts to and placed in a CD4 or CD8 class. Log10-transformed breadth and depth values were compared by one-way ANOVA with Sidak's multiple comparisons tests. TCRdb provides this immuneACCESS table in a form limited to in-frame rearrangements. Some clones are lacking; in checked studies, under half of them reflect an unresolved V gene, and why the rest are absent is not known. The DNA was the basis for D and trimming; V, J and clone size are from that table. The sample has 130,000 to 150,000 clones on record, 86% of them singletons. Around 5% of the sample goes to the ten largest clones.

Summary of the overall study and its limitations: In the small 56-69-year group, the increase in depth fell short of significance, most likely because of low power. Participants were mostly white British and included more females than males, and it was suggested by the authors that clonal diversity may have been underestimated. The whole spike protein was spanned by vaccine-associated CD4 TCRs, and dominant responses were seen in regions 160-218 and 743-854. Because no day 14 peak-response samples were available, the repertoires could be characterized only after the peak T cell response. Conclusions about previously exposed vaccinees are limited because only 5 or 6 AZD1222 recipients were SARS-CoV-2 seropositive at baseline. After two AZD1222 doses, both the breadth and the depth of spike-specific TCRs were significantly higher than at day 0 and than in MenACWY recipients. Nearly half of unique spike-specific TCRs reportedly recognized epitopes outside regions mutated in the B.1.351 and B.1.1.7 variants.

The sample's time point label is to be understood as: about 28 days (+/-7) after the second vaccine dose. AZD1222 recipients given second doses at about 4 weeks or at about 12 weeks were pooled, since spike-specific TCR depth and breadth were not found to differ between the two schedules. Vaccinee samples were obtained from the UK trials COV001 and COV002, which included a single-blind randomized controlled phase 2/3 trial of AZD1222 (ChAdOx1 nCoV-19) in healthy adults. For TCRbeta chain sequencing, PBMC samples were collected from trial participants at day 0 and at day 28 after the second dose. Spanning cysteine to phenylalanine, the CDR3 consists of 15 amino acids. The sequence is cut down to CDR3 DNA, 45 bases in frame from base 1. The junction carries 19 bases between V and J, which are trimmed by 5 bases and 5 bases respectively. The germline V gene provides CDR1 MDHEN and CDR2 SYDVKM.

The sequencing used peripheral blood, collected 28 days after the second AZD1222 dose. The chain is made from TRBV28 and TRBJ2-7; no D segment can be confidently identified. The clonotype comes from an adult who received the AZD1222 COVID-19 vaccine. The DNA sequence follows: TGTGCCAGCAGTCCAATATCGAACGGGTTCCACGAGCAGTACTTC. Translated, it gives CASSPISNGFHEQYF. The CDR3, completed at both ends by the reference TRBV28 and TRBJ2-7 genes, gives the full variable domain DVKVTQSSRYLVKRTGEKVFLECVQDMDHENMFWYRQDPGLGLRLIYFSYDVKMKEKGDIPEGYSVSREKKERFSLILESASTNQTSMYLCASSPISNGFHEQYFGPGTRLTVT.